A selection of T cell receptor beta chains follows, all from one sample in a study of cytomegalovirus exposure and HLA in healthy donors. This table comes from immunoSEQ multiplex PCR, and its TCRdb copy is limited to in-frame clones, with some not included. The sample yields approximately 150,000 clones, 61% seen once. Sequencing used PBMCs. These receptors all come from a male donor in good health and CMV-seronegative. Both conserved end residues are part of each CDR3. Some rows have no size entry. The others give once, few or many, or a class for an expanded clone.

>-|TRBV2
CASREPGGTNYEQYF
>-|TRBV27
CASSRGGAINTGELFF
>-|TRBV7-3
CAAGGQLYEQYF
>-|TRBV6-1
CASSNRVQETQYF
>few|TRBV27
CASSLFWARNQPQHF
>-|TRBV7-9
CASSPGPGQGAVNEQFF
>-|TRBV11-2
CASSFRHGQGGYGYTF
>-|TRBV5-1
CASSQQGAGGYTF
>few|TRBV7-3
CASSGGGLTGGYEQYF
>-|TRBV7-8
CASSLVDGGEQYF
>-|TRBV2
CASSEVSGVAGGRSSYNEQFF
>-|TRBV19
CASSIGLLRGRHEQYF
>-|TRBV30
CAWSMDRLNTEAFF
>once|TRBV5-1
CASSFTGTSEDTQYF
>-|TRBV7-9
CASSLDGAAAMWEKLFF
>-|TRBV5-6
CASTWTGPSYEQYF